This TCR beta chain was retrieved from a study of graft-versus-host responses after intestinal transplantation. Across the whole study: All recipients were transplanted with multivisceral, liver-intestinal, or isolated intestinal grafts. Each patient got anti-thymocyte globulin induction, then tacrolimus and steroids for approximately 3 years. Study outcomes and limitations: Elevated graft-versus-host to host-versus-graft clonal ratios in allografts were recorded for patients with graft-donor T cell macrochimerism.

As regards this clone: What it binds is unknown.

Libraries were prepared by immunoSEQ multiplex PCR; TCRdb keeps only in-frame clonotypes and omits some of them. Here the sample spans some 93,000 clones, 90% to 95% being singletons. Trimming removed 2 bases from V and 2 bases from J; junction bases left unmatched: 6. This CDR3 has 14 amino acids. The germline CDR1 and CDR2 sequences are SQVTM and ANQGSEA. This sequence was found in a human donor who received an intestinal transplant. The V and J genes are TRBV29-1 and TRBJ2-7; 7 bases align to TRBD1. Sequencing was performed on unstimulated CD8+ T cells sorted from spleen or lymph node cells, taken before intestinal transplant. This CDR3 reads CSVEPRDSPYEQYF. CDR3 nucleotide sequence: TGCAGCGTTGAACCCCGGGACAGTCCCTACGAGCAGTACTTC.